This TCR beta chain was sequenced during a study of blood T cell repertoires in COVID-19. Only in-frame clones appear in the TCRdb table, and some are missing; sequencing was by immunoSEQ multiplex PCR. Among about 320,000 clones listed, around nine tenths were seen once. CDR1 and CDR2 from the germline V gene are LNHDA and SQIVND (reference sequence). Trimming cost V 1 base and J 7 bases, with 10 bases left between them. The CDR3 sequence is 13 residues long. Researchers sorted participants into cohorts using their self-reported clinical history. J is TRBJ1-1 and V is TRBV19, with D perhaps matching TRBD1 (6 bases). The sequence derives from a man under 40 who had recovered from COVID-19. The sample comprised PBMCs or T cells enriched from blood (not recorded which). As DNA, the CDR3 is TGTGCCAGTAGTATAGTTTTGACAGGTGAAGCTTTCTTT. It codes for CASSIVLTGEAFF.